The next 25 T cell receptor beta chains were all read from a single sample in a study of human T cells and chemical hapten exposure (dated by TCRdb to the early 2020s). Library construction relied on RACE. For sequencing, a NextSeq 500 was employed. TCRdb cleaned the public reads at Q25 with fastp, built clones with MiXCR and kept in-frame beta chains. Records with the same CDR3 protein are collapsed into one entry carrying the most frequent genes and DNA. The sample table records just over 95,000 distinct CDR3 sequences; around 25% of these occur just once. The ten largest make up about 9.4% of the sample. The time point tag for this specimen amounts to: patch test 3, about 24 weeks after DPC sensitization. The treatment or condition label of this sample denotes: therapeutic diphenylcyclopropenone sensitization with weekly scalp DPC. This specimen consisted of whole blood, obtained in connection with sensitization to the hapten diphenylcyclopropenone (DPC). The receptor set was obtained from a man in his forties with alopecia areata. Some clones in this sample may be carry-over from other donors' samples.

The chain couples TRBV6-2 or TRBV6-3 to TRBJ2-7; D remains ambiguous. V was pared by 5 bases and J by 2 bases, with 10 bases between. Germline V gives CDR1 MNHEY, CDR2 SVGEGT. The CDR3 has 13 amino acids. CDR3 sequence (DNA): TGTGCCAGCAGTCACGGCCTAGCCTACGAGCAGTACTTC. Its translation: CASSHGLAYEQYF.

The rearrangement joins TRBV12-3 or TRBV12-4 to TRBJ2-2; a weak D match, TRBD1 (6 bases). Trimming shortened V by 6 bases and J by 6 bases, and 14 bases separated the two germline ends. The CDR3 totals 14 residues. CDR3 protein: CASSYQGPPGELFF. DNA of the CDR3: TGTGCCAGCAGCTACCAGGGGCCCCCCGGGGAGCTGTTTTTT.

The table lists this clonotype with a few counts. This chain connects TRBV28 to TRBJ2-3, with D perhaps matching TRBD2 (6 bases). There are 14 residues in the CDR3. Germline V gene lookup returns CDR1 MDHEN and CDR2 SYDVKM. V lost 6 bases, J lost 0 bases, and 10 bases lay in between. CDR3 in amino acids: CASSTSPSTDTQYF. Written as DNA, the CDR3 is TGTGCCAGCAGCACTAGCCCGAGCACAGATACGCAGTATTTT.

In its sample, this clonotype was seen a few times. This chain connects TRBV5-1 to TRBJ2-3; 10 bases are shared with TRBD2. This CDR3 is 15 amino acids long. The trim removed 1 base at V and 6 bases at J, leaving 5 bases unmatched. Looked up from germline, CDR1 is SGHRS and CDR2 is YFSETQ. CDR3 sequence: CASSLTSGALDTQYF. CDR3 nucleotide sequence: TGCGCCAGCAGCTTGACTAGCGGGGCACTGGATACGCAGTATTTT.

This clonotype was seen a handful of times. J is TRBJ2-3 and V is TRBV12-3 or TRBV12-4; D not resolved. This CDR3 has 12 amino acids. With 7 bases removed from V and 2 bases from J, the gap between germline ends came to 7 bases. CDR3: CASTSFTDTQYF. The CDR3 nucleotides are TGTGCCAGCACCTCCTTCACAGATACGCAGTATTTT.

This chain uses TRBV9 with TRBJ2-3; 7 bases are shared with TRBD2. CDR1 is SGDLS, CDR2 YYNGEE, per germline. The CDR3 runs to 14 residues. V gave up 2 bases and J gave up 1 base; unmatched junction bases: 1. CDR3 sequence (DNA): TGTGCCAGCAGCGTCCTAGCGGGCACAGATACGCAGTATTTT. Translating it yields CASSVLAGTDTQYF.

The chain uses TRBV6-5 and TRBJ2-5; 7 bases agree with TRBD2. Germline CDR1 MNHEY, CDR2 SVGAGI. Trimming at V came to 0 bases and at J to 5 bases, leaving 9 bases not matched to a gene. This CDR3 has 16 amino acids. As DNA, the CDR3 is TGTGCCAGCAGTTACTCGATAGGACTAGGGTTTGAGACCCAGTACTTC. It yields the protein CASSYSIGLGFETQYF.

This clonotype showed up many times. The CDR3 DNA reads as TGCAGTGCTAGAGGAGGAGTCTACGAGCAGTACTTC. Protein product: CSARGGVYEQYF. The chain carries TRBV20-1 and TRBJ2-7; no clear D. The length of the CDR3 is 12 residues. Germline CDR1 and CDR2: DFQATT and SNEGSKA (reference sequence). The V gene lost 1 base and the J gene lost 3 bases, with 7 bases spanning the gap.

This clonotype was counted between two and nine times. J is TRBJ2-5 and V is TRBV5-1, with 11 bases matching TRBD2. V shed 6 bases and J 5 bases; nucleotides not matched to a gene: 18. CDR1 and CDR2 from the germline V gene are SGHRS and YFSETQ. The CDR3 runs to 18 residues. DNA of the CDR3: TGCGCCAGCACCTTACAAACCACTAGCGGGAGCAGCGGGGAGACCCAGTACTTC. This sequence encodes CASTLQTTSGSSGETQYF.

This clonotype is a singleton in its sample. The junction and the germline gene differ at one end; a read error may be behind it. The V gene is TRBV28, the J gene TRBJ1-2; 10 nucleotides agree with TRBD1. Germline loops: CDR1 MDHEN, CDR2 SYDVKM. CDR3 size: 15 residues. CDR3 loop: CASSEGTGEYYGDTF. The CDR3 coding sequence is TGTGCCAGCAGCGAAGGGACAGGGGAGTACTATGGCGACACCTTC.

This clonotype has more than one count but fewer than ten. The gene calls are TRBV6-5 and TRBJ2-7; 11 positions match TRBD1. There are 16 residues in the CDR3. Looked up from germline, CDR1 is MNHEY and CDR2 is SVGAGI. With V trimmed by 5 bases and J by 6 bases, 12 bases remained unmatched. The CDR3 sequence: CASSDPYRTGGGEQYF. In DNA form, the CDR3 reads TGTGCCAGCAGTGATCCCTATAGGACAGGGGGCGGCGAGCAGTACTTC.

For the CDR3, the DNA is TGCGCCAGCAGCATAGAGGATACGCAGTATTTT. It is translated as CASSIEDTQYF. V and J are TRBV5-1 and TRBJ2-3; D not certain. The germline gives CDR1 SGHRS, CDR2 YFSETQ. The CDR3 sequence is 11 residues long. V lost 4 bases to trimming and J lost 6 bases, with 6 bases between them.

The J gene is TRBJ2-1, the V gene TRBV3-1; the match to TRBD2 covers 16 bases. Per germline, CDR1 LGHDT and CDR2 YNNKEL (reference sequence). The CDR3 is 16 amino acids. With V trimmed by 5 bases and J by 6 bases, 4 bases remained unmatched. The CDR3 bases are TGTGCCAGCAGCGGGACTAGCGGGAGGGGTCGCAATGAGCAGTTCTTC. Its protein is CASSGTSGRGRNEQFF.

This sequence joins TRBV9 and TRBJ2-3, with 7 bases aligning to TRBD2. The CDR3 has 16 amino acids. Losses at the gene ends were 0 bases for V and 7 bases for J; bases not matched to a gene: 11. CDR1 and CDR2 from the germline V gene are SGDLS and YYNGEE. The CDR3 DNA reads as TGTGCCAGCAGCGTAGATCCTAGCGGTATCACGAATACGCAGTATTTT. Translation gives CASSVDPSGITNTQYF.

This clonotype was observed a handful of times. The V call is TRBV20-1, the J call TRBJ2-7, with TRBD2 identical over 11 bases. Germline lookup yields CDR1 DFQATT and CDR2 SNEGSKA (reference sequence). CDR3 length: 15 amino acids. The junction had 7 bases not matched to a gene; V was cut back by 5 bases and J by 1 base. CDR3 bases: TGCAGTGCTGGTGCTAGCGGGAGGAGGTCCTACGAGCAGTACTTC. As protein: CSAGASGRRSYEQYF.

This chain connects TRBV7-2 to TRBJ2-7, with D possibly TRBD1 on 6 matching bases. The CDR3 is made up of 15 amino acids. Germline V CDR1 and CDR2: SGHTA, FQGNSA. The V end was cut by 6 bases, the J end by 1 base, with 16 bases between. CDR3 sequence reads: CASSPRPDSSYEQYF. The CDR3 DNA follows: TGTGCCAGCAGTCCCAGGCCGGACAGTTCCTACGAGCAGTACTTC.

This clonotype was seen more than once but under ten times. The chain uses TRBV12-3 or TRBV12-4 and TRBJ2-5; 11 positions agree with TRBD2. This CDR3 has 13 residues. With V trimmed by 6 bases and J by 6 bases, 3 bases remained unmatched. The CDR3 reads CASRTSGSKTQYF. The CDR3, as DNA: TGTGCCAGCAGAACTAGCGGGAGTAAGACCCAGTACTTC.

The rearrangement links TRBV3-1 to TRBJ1-3; unclear D gene. V dropped 0 bases and J dropped 5 bases, with 5 bases sitting between them. The CDR3 runs to 13 residues. Germline lookup yields CDR1 LGHDT and CDR2 YNNKEL (reference sequence). CDR3 loop: CASSQDARNTIYF. The CDR3 nucleotides are TGTGCCAGCAGCCAAGACGCGCGAAACACCATATATTTT.

This chain uses TRBV12-3 or TRBV12-4 with TRBJ1-5, with TRBD1 matching 7 bases. The CDR3 length is 15 residues. J was trimmed by 5 bases and V by 2 bases; bases with no gene match: 6. CDR3 in DNA: TGTGCCAGCAGTTTAAGGGCAGGGGGGGATCAGCCCCAGCATTTT. Protein sequence: CASSLRAGGDQPQHF.

The CDR3 bases are TGCAGTGCTTCCCCCCGAGGGGTAGCAGAGACCCAGTACTTC. This sequence encodes CSASPRGVAETQYF. The V gene is TRBV20-1, the J gene TRBJ2-5, with D perhaps given as TRBD1 or TRBD2 (5 bases each). The length of the CDR3 is 14 residues. The germline V and J ends were trimmed by 5 bases and 4 bases, with 17 bases remaining between them. Germline CDR1 reads DFQATT; CDR2 reads SNEGSKA (reference sequence).

The chain links TRBV12-3 or TRBV12-4 to TRBJ2-3; D is perhaps TRBD2 (5 bases). There are 12 residues in the CDR3. The V end was cut by 4 bases, the J end by 8 bases, with 10 bases between. CDR3: CASSSGEGTQYF. CDR3 bases: TGTGCCAGCAGTTCGGGCGAGGGTACGCAGTATTTT.

This clonotype was detected only a few times. In DNA form, the CDR3 reads TGTGCCAGCAGAGACTTAGCAGGGGAGCAGTACTTC. This encodes CASRDLAGEQYF. The chain recombines TRBV27 with TRBJ2-7; D is possibly TRBD1 (5 bases). The CDR3 spans 12 residues. Trimming left V 6 bases short and J 7 bases short, with 13 bases between. Germline-derived CDR1 and CDR2 are MNHEY and SMNVEV (reference sequence).

This clonotype was observed once. The rearrangement joins TRBV20-1 to TRBJ2-2, with 8 bases matching TRBD2. CDR1 and CDR2 (germline): DFQATT, SNEGSKA (reference sequence). Trimming took 0 bases from V and 5 from J; bases not matched to a gene: 5. The CDR3 extends over 15 amino acids. In DNA form, the CDR3 reads TGCAGTGCTAGAGATGGCGGGAGGTGGACCGGGGAGCTGTTTTTT. Protein product: CSARDGGRWTGELFF.

This chain joins TRBV30 and TRBJ1-1; a weak D match, TRBD1 (5 bases). V lost 5 bases and J 0 bases, leaving 13 bases between the germline ends. CDR1 and CDR2 from the germline V gene are GTSNPN and SVGIG (reference sequence). The CDR3 has 14 residues. CDR3 amino acids: CAWLPGQVNTEAFF. In DNA form, the CDR3 reads TGTGCCTGGCTTCCTGGACAAGTGAACACTGAAGCTTTCTTT.

This clonotype has only a few counts. The chain carries TRBV11-2 and TRBJ2-3; TRBD2 aligns across 8 bases. Looked up from germline, CDR1 is SGHAT and CDR2 is FQNNGV. This CDR3 is built from 12 residues. V trimming: 8 bases; J trimming: 10 bases; junction bases outside the gene matches: 8. The CDR3: CASAPGLDAQYF. The CDR3 DNA reads TGTGCCAGCGCCCCGGGACTAGACGCGCAGTATTTT. Complete variable domain (other parts from reference TRBV11-2 and TRBJ2-3): EAGVAQSPRYKIIEKRQSVAFWCNPISGHATLYWYQQILGQGPKLLIQFQNNGVVDDSQLPKDRFSAERLKGVDSTLKIQPAKLEDSAVYLCASAPGLDAQYFGPGTRLTVL.